The 9 T cell receptor beta chains below come from one sample, sequenced in a study of blood T cell repertoires in COVID-19. Method: immunoSEQ multiplex PCR; TCRdb's copy keeps in-frame clones and lacks some. The sample has a few hundred thousand clones; approximately 78% are singletons. The sequencing input was PBMCs or T cells enriched from blood (not recorded which). The receptors originated from a middle-aged man who had recovered from COVID-19.

The V call is TRBV5-1, the J call TRBJ1-2; D is possibly TRBD1 (5 bases). CDR3 size: 15 residues. V shed 0 bases and J shed 0 bases, with 9 bases lying between them. Per germline, CDR1 SGHRS and CDR2 YFSETQ. The CDR3 region has the DNA TGCGCCAGCAGCTTGGTAACAGGAGCTAACTATGGCTACACCTTC. It yields the protein CASSLVTGANYGYTF.

The chain employs TRBV11-2 and TRBJ2-3, with 14 bases fitting TRBD2. CDR1 is SGHAT and CDR2 is FQNNGV in the germline V gene. V dropped 5 bases and J dropped 5; count of bases not matched to a gene: 3. CDR3 length: 15 amino acids. CDR3 sequence (DNA): TGTGCCAGCAGCCCGGGGACTAGCGGGAGAGATACGCAGTATTTT. Protein sequence: CASSPGTSGRDTQYF.

This clone was picked up many times. This chain uses TRBV5-1 with TRBJ1-1; TRBD1 might be the D (6 bases). The V gene's germline CDR1 is SGHRS and CDR2 YFSETQ. Between the trimmed V and J ends, which lost 2 bases and 3 bases, there was a span of 17 bases. The CDR3 length is 16 residues. CDR3 residues: CASSFGVGAGDTEAFF. In DNA, the CDR3 is TGCGCCAGCAGCTTTGGGGTGGGGGCTGGAGACACTGAAGCTTTCTTT. Full variable domain (remainder filled in from reference TRBV5-1 and TRBJ1-1): KAGVTQTPRYLIKTRGQQVTLSCSPISGHRSVSWYQQTPGQGLQFLFEYFSETQRNKGNFPGRFSGRQFSNSRSEMNVSTLELGDSALYLCASSFGVGAGDTEAFFGQGTRLTVV.

Notes on this clone: One end of the junction does not line up with germline, which may come from a read error. The chain couples TRBV4-2 to TRBJ2-1, with 7 bases identical to TRBD2. CDR1 LGHNA and CDR2 YNFKEQ come from the germline V gene. The CDR3 runs to 17 residues. CDR3 bases: TGTGCCAGCAGTCAAGGGCGTCTAGCGGAGGAGGGCAATGAGCAGTTCTTC. Its protein product is CASSQGRLAEEGNEQFF.

The chain uses TRBV5-1 and TRBJ2-5; perhaps TRBD2 as D (7 bases). The CDR3 consists of 21 residues. The V end was cut by 0 bases, the J end by 3 bases, with 30 bases between. Looked up from germline, CDR1 is SGHRS and CDR2 is YFSETQ. CDR3 in amino acids: CASSLGAPGDFGGGPKETQYF. DNA of the CDR3: TGCGCCAGCAGCTTGGGAGCTCCAGGGGATTTTGGGGGAGGGCCTAAAGAGACCCAGTACTTC.

This clone has a single count. The chain employs TRBV4-2 and TRBJ1-6; TRBD1 aligns across 10 bases. The CDR3 contains 16 residues. The J segment lost 7 bases and the V segment lost 3 bases, leaving 6 bases of the junction unmatched. The germline V gene encodes CDR1 LGHNA and CDR2 YNFKEQ. CDR3: CASSQDRDRGNSPLHF. The CDR3 DNA is TGTGCCAGCAGCCAGGACCGGGACAGGGGCAATTCACCCCTCCACTTT.

The chain carries TRBV7-9 and TRBJ1-4; 9 nucleotides align to TRBD1. With 5 bases clipped from V and 14 bases from J, the junction kept 9 bases outside the gene matches. Germline V CDR1 and CDR2: SEHNR, FQNEAQ (reference sequence). The CDR3 totals 13 residues. CDR3 sequence (DNA): TGTGCCAGCAGCCTCGGGACAGGGAGTTTCCTGTTTTTT. It yields the protein CASSLGTGSFLFF.

The CDR3 protein is CASRREQGNSPLHF. Written as DNA, the CDR3 is TGTGCCAGCAGGAGAGAACAGGGGAATTCACCCCTCCACTTT. This chain uses TRBV7-9 with TRBJ1-6, with 7 bases identical to TRBD1. The CDR3 length is 14 residues. Germline lookup yields CDR1 SEHNR and CDR2 FQNEAQ (reference sequence). J gave up 7 bases and V 6 bases, and 6 bases lay outside the gene matches.

The chain has TRBV5-1 and TRBJ2-3; TRBD2 aligns across 8 bases. The ends lost 6 bases at V and 1 base at J; junction bases unmatched: 16. Looked up from germline, CDR1 is SGHRS and CDR2 is YFSETQ. The CDR3 consists of 18 residues. CDR3 residues: CASTSLGAGGLGTDTQYF. The CDR3 bases are TGCGCCAGCACTTCTTTAGGGGCGGGAGGACTCGGCACAGATACGCAGTATTTT.